These T cell receptor beta chains were read from a single sample in a study of identical twins. Each CDR3 protein is one row after TCRdb ran MiXCR on the 5' RACE reads. The data show roughly 700,000 distinct CDR3 sequences, less than 10% seen once. The sample was also linked to a second study, of yellow fever vaccine responses in identical twins.

Sequenced material: PBMCs. Receptor source: a woman younger than 30 in good health. Each CDR3 is given with its conserved first and last residue. The order of the fields is V gene, clone size, J gene, CDR3 length, D gene, CDR3 DNA, CDR3 protein. The D gene is left open where the match is weak. The listing skips clone size in some rows; elsewhere it reads once, few, many or a size class.

>TRBV7-9|few|TRBJ2-7|14|-
TGTGCCAGCAGCTTAGACCCAGACCGCTCCGAGCAGTACTTC
CASSLDPDRSEQYF
>TRBV5-1|many|TRBJ2-2|16|TRBD2
TGCGCCAGCAGCTTGGGACTAGCGGGAGAGACCGGGGAGCTGTTTTTT
CASSLGLAGETGELFF
>TRBV3-1|-|TRBJ2-5|13|-
TGTGCCAGCAGCCAAGTGCGTTCTCAGACCCAGTACTTC
CASSQVRSQTQYF
>TRBV19|-|TRBJ2-7|15|TRBD2
TGTGCCAGTAGTATAGAGAGCGGGAGTTGGTACGAGCAGTACTTC
CASSIESGSWYEQYF
>TRBV6-1|-|TRBJ2-3|16|TRBD1
TGTGCCAGCAGTCGGGACAGGGGGCGCGTATCTGATACGCAGTATTTT
CASSRDRGRVSDTQYF
>TRBV29-1|many|TRBJ2-7|13|-
TGCAGCGCTACCCACGGGTCCTCCTACGAGCAGTACTTC
CSATHGSSYEQYF
>TRBV6-5|-|TRBJ2-5|15|TRBD2
TGTGCCAGCAGTTACGCGGCGGGAGGGCAGGAGACCCAGTACTTC
CASSYAAGGQETQYF
>TRBV3-1|many|TRBJ1-1|14|TRBD1
TGTGCCAGCAGCCCGGGACAGGGTTACACTGAAGCTTTCTTT
CASSPGQGYTEAFF
>TRBV27|-|TRBJ2-7|12|-
TGTGCCAGCATTGGGGGTACCTACGAGCAGTACTTC
CASIGGTYEQYF
>TRBV2|many|TRBJ1-2|15|TRBD1
TGTGCCAGCAGTGGGGGACAGGGGATCCCCTATGGCTACACCTTC
CASSGGQGIPYGYTF
>TRBV24-1|many|TRBJ1-2|11|-
TGTGCCACCAGTGATTTGGGTGGCTACACCTTC
CATSDLGGYTF
>TRBV10-3|-|TRBJ2-3|15|-
TGTGCCATCAGTGACAGGGATACTAGCACAGATACGCAGTATTTT
CAISDRDTSTDTQYF
>TRBV27|-|TRBJ2-5|14|-
TGTGCCAGCAGCCCCTTAGGGGCTTCAGAGACCCAGTACTTC
CASSPLGASETQYF
>TRBV5-1|-|TRBJ2-7|15|TRBD1
TGCGCCAGCAGCTTGGCCGGAGACAGGGGACCCGAGCAGTACTTC
CASSLAGDRGPEQYF
>TRBV27|many|TRBJ2-4|13|-
TGTGCCAGCAGTAGCTCGACAGGAAACATTCAGTACTTC
CASSSSTGNIQYF
>TRBV30|-|TRBJ2-7|11|-
TGTGCCTGGAGGGGCGTCTACGAGCAGTACTTC
CAWRGVYEQYF
>TRBV9|few|TRBJ2-2|18|-
TGTGCCAGCAGCCCATATCCCCGGGTCTCTGGCAACACCGGGGAGCTGTTTTTT
CASSPYPRVSGNTGELFF
>TRBV14|-|TRBJ2-5|17|TRBD1
TGTGCCAGCAGCCAAGATCCTTCCGTGACAGGGTCGGAGACCCAGTACTTC
CASSQDPSVTGSETQYF
>TRBV5-1|-|TRBJ2-3|15|-
TGCGCCAGCAGCTTAGCGGCGACTAGCACAGATACGCAGTATTTT
CASSLAATSTDTQYF
>TRBV10-3|many|TRBJ2-3|16|TRBD1
TGTGCCATCAGTGACGGGACAGGGGACGGAGCAGATACGCAGTATTTT
CAISDGTGDGADTQYF